This record covers a single TCR beta chain. The antigen is unknown. MiXCR was run by TCRdb on the 5' RACE reads, yielding one entry per CDR3 protein. This repertoire shows a few hundred thousand distinct CDR3 sequences, 7.5% to 9% found once; its top ten account for about 14%. The data were obtained in a study of CD8 T cells in ankylosing spondylitis. Study-wide results and limits: Clones tied to disease were said to be significantly enriched in matched ankylosing spondylitis synovial fluid. Certain motif variants had earlier appeared in reactive arthritis synovial fluid and blood. In ankylosing spondylitis blood, a motif of roughly eight highly homologous TCR beta variants appeared characteristic.

Sequencing was performed on blood, either unsorted or a sorted T cell fraction (not recorded which). The receptor comes from a male donor with ankylosing spondylitis.

The CDR3, as DNA: TGTGCCAGCAGTTTAGTGGCGGGAGGAGAGACCCAGTACTTC. This codes for CASSLVAGGETQYF. The chain links TRBV27 to TRBJ2-5; 8 bases map to TRBD2. CDR1 is MNHEY and CDR2 is SMNVEV in the germline V gene (reference sequence). The CDR3 contains 14 residues. With 2 bases clipped from V and 4 bases from J, the junction kept 3 bases outside the gene matches.